This passage covers 20 T cell receptor beta chains from one sample sequenced in a study of T-cell memory formation after mild COVID-19. Each CDR3 protein is one row after TCRdb ran MiXCR on the 5' RACE reads. Here the sample spans about 270,000 distinct CDR3 sequences, about a sixth being singletons. The sequenced material came from PBMCs or a T cell subset sorted from them (not recorded which). The receptors derive from a man aged 18 to 29 who had mild COVID-19 (a few samples of this study predate the infection). Cell type and time point are not known.

The chain recombines TRBV28 with TRBJ2-5; 7 bases are a match to TRBD2. Germline V CDR1 and CDR2: MDHEN, SYDVKM. With 2 bases clipped from V and 2 bases from J, the junction kept 11 bases outside the gene matches. The CDR3 sequence is 17 residues long. The CDR3 DNA is TGTGCCAGCAGTTTACGGGGCCAGCGGGGCCTTCAAGAGACCCAGTACTTC. Protein sequence: CASSLRGQRGLQETQYF. Based on the CDR3 plus reference TRBV28 and TRBJ2-5, the full variable domain is DVKVTQSSRYLVKRTGEKVFLECVQDMDHENMFWYRQDPGLGLRLIYFSYDVKMKEKGDIPEGYSVSREKKERFSLILESASTNQTSMYLCASSLRGQRGLQETQYFGPGTRLLVL.

This clonotype was counted ten times or more. The chain has TRBV4-2 and TRBJ1-2; D uncertain. Germline V gene sequence: CDR1 LGHNA, CDR2 YNFKEQ. The CDR3 extends over 14 amino acids. V was cut by 0 bases and J by 3 bases, with 8 bases left in between. The CDR3 region has the DNA TGTGCCAGCAGCCAAGATCGCGGGGACTATGGCTACACCTTC. It codes for CASSQDRGDYGYTF.

V is TRBV29-1 and J is TRBJ2-2; D unresolved. Trimming removed 5 bases at V and 9 bases at J, with 13 bases between. The V gene's germline CDR1 is SQVTM and CDR2 ANQGSEA. The CDR3 length is 12 residues. The DNA for the CDR3 is TGCAGCGTTTCTGTTCTTGAGAGGGAGCTGTTTTTT. It encodes CSVSVLERELFF.

CDR3 residues: CASSDTGDRGYTF. CDR3 nucleotide sequence: TGTGCCAGCAGTGATACAGGGGATCGGGGCTACACCTTC. This sequence joins TRBV25-1 and TRBJ1-2; 7 bases agree with TRBD1. V lost 3 bases and J lost 8; bases outside the gene matches: 6. Germline V gene data show CDR1 as MGHDK and CDR2 as SYGVNS. The CDR3 consists of 13 residues.

The rearrangement joins TRBV5-1 to TRBJ2-1, with 7 bases that match TRBD2. Germline loops: CDR1 SGHRS, CDR2 YFSETQ. The CDR3 spans 15 residues. J was trimmed by 5 bases and V by 1 base; bases with no gene match: 6. CDR3 sequence: CASSLTGGFNNEQFF. The CDR3 region has the DNA TGCGCCAGCAGCTTGACGGGGGGTTTCAACAATGAGCAGTTCTTC.

This clonotype has ten or more counts. CDR3 bases: TGTGCCAGCAGCCAAGAAAGCGGGCTAGCGGGGGGTGATGAGCAGTTCTTC. This codes for CASSQESGLAGGDEQFF. J is TRBJ2-1 and V is TRBV14; TRBD2 matches 11 bases. V lost 0 bases, J lost 8 bases, and 9 bases stayed unmatched. Germline-derived CDR1 and CDR2 are SGHDN and FVKESK. The CDR3 totals 17 residues.

V usage is TRBV5-1 and J usage is TRBJ1-1; D remains unclear. Germline V gives CDR1 SGHRS, CDR2 YFSETQ. V was clipped by 4 bases and J by 5 bases, with 18 bases between them. This CDR3 is 15 amino acids long. The CDR3 DNA reads as TGCGCCAGCAGCGGCAACGGGGTGTCCCCGACTGAAGCTTTCTTT. Protein product: CASSGNGVSPTEAFF.

This clonotype was found a few times. In nucleotides, the CDR3 is TGCAGCGTCGGTAACGAAAACACCATATATTTT. The encoded protein is CSVGNENTIYF. V is TRBV29-1 and J is TRBJ1-3, with D hard to call. The CDR3 contains 11 residues. The germline V and J ends were trimmed by 6 bases and 6 bases, with 9 bases remaining between them. Germline CDR1 and CDR2: SQVTM and ANQGSEA.

The genes are TRBV4-1 and TRBJ2-7, with TRBD1 matching 7 bases. The junction had 8 bases not matched to a gene; V was cut back by 1 base and J by 5 bases. CDR3 length equals 15 residues. Germline V gene lookup returns CDR1 MGHRA and CDR2 YSYEKL. CDR3 coding DNA: TGCGCCAGCAGCCAAGGAGACAGGGAACTTGACGAGCAGTACTTC. Encoded protein: CASSQGDRELDEQYF.

This clonotype has a count of ten or more. The J gene is TRBJ2-1, the V gene TRBV2; TRBD2 matches at 11 bases. V shed 7 bases, J shed 10 bases, and the junction held 12 bases outside the gene matches. Germline CDR1 is SNHLY and CDR2 is FYNNEI. This CDR3 spans 15 amino acids. The CDR3 region is CASTSTTSGAGEQFF. CDR3 in DNA: TGTGCCAGCACATCTACGACTAGCGGGGCGGGCGAGCAGTTCTTC.

The genes are TRBV6-2 or TRBV6-3 and TRBJ2-2; 8 positions agree with TRBD1. The CDR3 length is 17 residues. The junction had 10 bases not matched to a gene; V was cut back by 6 bases and J by 1 base. Germline V CDR1 and CDR2: MNHEY, SVGEGT. CDR3 bases: TGTGCCAGCAGCTCACCTCCGGGGACAGGGAACACCGGGGAGCTGTTTTTT. Its protein product is CASSSPPGTGNTGELFF.

This clonotype came up a few times. CDR3: CASSLYGRTFTYEQYV. The CDR3 DNA reads TGTGCCAGCAGCTTATACGGACGGACGTTTACCTACGAGCAGTACGTC. The genes are TRBV5-6 and TRBJ2-7; D is undetermined. The CDR3 runs to 16 residues. Deletions cut 2 bases from V and 2 bases from J, with 17 bases between. Germline assignment: CDR1 SGHDT and CDR2 YYEEEE.

The chain joins TRBV20-1 to TRBJ2-5, with 8 bases lining up with TRBD2. Germline V gene data show CDR1 as DFQATT and CDR2 as SNEGSKA (reference sequence). This CDR3 spans 16 amino acids. V lost 0 bases to trimming and J lost 1 base; unmatched junction nucleotides: 7. As DNA, the CDR3 is TGCAGTGCTAGAGATCGGAGCGGGGGCCCCCAAGAGACCCAGTACTTC. It encodes CSARDRSGGPQETQYF.

This clonotype has a count of ten or more. Here the CDR3 reads CASSPAANTGELFF. DNA for the CDR3: TGCGCCAGCAGCCCGGCAGCGAACACCGGGGAGCTGTTTTTT. The J gene is TRBJ2-2, the V gene TRBV5-1; D is unclear. This CDR3 has 14 residues. V was cut by 4 bases and J by 0 bases, with 7 bases left in between. Germline V lookup: CDR1 SGHRS, CDR2 YFSETQ.

V and J are TRBV12-3 or TRBV12-4 and TRBJ1-1, with D hard to call. Trimming cost V 3 bases and J 7 bases, with 18 bases left between them. This CDR3 region has 15 residues. The CDR3: CASSFPGGLIFEAFF. The CDR3 DNA follows: TGTGCCAGCAGTTTCCCCGGTGGGCTGATTTTTGAAGCTTTCTTT.

The V gene is TRBV12-3 or TRBV12-4, the J gene TRBJ2-3; weak D call: TRBD1 (6 bases). The V and J ends lost 7 bases and 4 bases respectively, with 12 bases between them. This CDR3 spans 13 amino acids. The CDR3 loop is CASIWAGADTQYF. The DNA for the CDR3 is TGTGCCAGCATTTGGGCAGGGGCAGATACGCAGTATTTT.

The genes are TRBV6-5 and TRBJ1-1; 7 bases line up with TRBD1. The CDR3 covers 15 residues. Germline V gene lookup returns CDR1 MNHEY and CDR2 SVGAGI. J gave up 1 base and V 2 bases, and 4 bases lay outside the gene matches. The CDR3 sequence: CASSYRQGGNTEAFF. CDR3 DNA sequence: TGTGCCAGCAGTTACAGGCAGGGGGGGAACACTGAAGCTTTCTTT.

This clonotype was detected a few times. The chain has TRBV5-8 and TRBJ2-3; maybe TRBD2 (5 bases). Per the germline V gene, CDR1 is SGHTS and CDR2 is YDEGEE. V was clipped by 1 base and J by 6 bases, with 9 bases between them. The CDR3 has 13 residues. The CDR3 reads CASSLRIADTQYF. Written as DNA, the CDR3 is TGTGCCAGCAGCTTGAGAATAGCGGATACGCAGTATTTT.

This clonotype occurred a few times. The rearrangement uses TRBV10-3 and TRBJ2-7, with no clear D. V shed 8 bases and J shed 6 bases, with 11 bases lying between them. Germline V CDR1 and CDR2: ENHRY, SYGVKD. The CDR3 runs to 11 residues. The CDR3 nucleotides are TGTGCCATCGCCCAAGTCGTCGAGCAGTACTTC. It yields the protein CAIAQVVEQYF.

Only a few counts were recorded for this clonotype. This chain connects TRBV5-1 to TRBJ2-2; D gene unclear. CDR1 SGHRS and CDR2 YFSETQ come from the germline V gene. Trimming took off 4 bases at V and 3 bases at J, with 7 bases between the two ends. The CDR3 sequence is 13 residues long. The CDR3 reads CASSPEYTGELFF. The CDR3 nucleotides read TGCGCCAGCAGCCCCGAATACACCGGGGAGCTGTTTTTT.